These T cell receptor beta chains were read from a single sample in a study of T-cell memory formation after mild COVID-19. A single record per CDR3 protein comes from TCRdb applying MiXCR to the 5' RACE reads. The sample records around 310,000 distinct CDR3 sequences, 20% to 25% being singletons. Sequencing was carried out using PBMCs or a T cell subset sorted from them (not recorded which). The receptor set was obtained from a man younger than 35 who had mild COVID-19 (a few samples of this study predate the infection). Cell type and time point are not known. Both conserved end residues are part of each CDR3. The order of the fields is V gene, clone size, J gene, D gene, CDR3 DNA, CDR3 protein. D genes are given only for firm matches. The listing skips clone size in some rows; elsewhere it reads once, few, many or a size class.

>TRBV27|.|TRBJ1-2|.
TGTGCCAGCCGGGCCCTTGCGGCGGCTGGCTACACCTTC
CASRALAAAGYTF
>TRBV5-1|few|TRBJ2-2|TRBD2
TGCGCCAGCAGCTTAATTCCGGGACTAGAACCCGGGGAGCTGTTTTTT
CASSLIPGLEPGELFF
>TRBV4-3|few|TRBJ1-2|.
TGCGCCAGCAGCCAAGATCTTGGGGTCTATGGCTACACCTTC
CASSQDLGVYGYTF
>TRBV7-2|few|TRBJ1-2|.
TGTGCCAGCAGCGACGGCCAGGGCTATGGCTACACCTTC
CASSDGQGYGYTF
>TRBV24-1|.|TRBJ2-2|TRBD1
TGTGCCACCAGTGATGGACAGGGGCACACCGGGGAGCTGTTTTTT
CATSDGQGHTGELFF
>TRBV5-1|.|TRBJ2-1|.
TGCGCCAGCAGTGTCGGGGGCTACAATGAGCAGTTCTTC
CASSVGGYNEQFF
>TRBV7-2|.|TRBJ1-6|.
TGTGCCAGCAGCCCCTCGTGGGGCAGGGAAAATTCACCCCTCCACTTT
CASSPSWGRENSPLHF
>TRBV7-2|.|TRBJ1-2|.
TGTGCCAGCAGACCCCCCGGGGGTTACTATGGCTACACCTTC
CASRPPGGYYGYTF
>TRBV20-1|.|TRBJ1-6|.
TGCAGTGCTAGTAATATCGGCCGAGTCATGAATTCACCCCTCCACTTT
CSASNIGRVMNSPLHF
>TRBV7-9|few|TRBJ1-5|TRBD1
TGTGCCAGCAGCCCCGGGGACAGGGTCAATCAGCCCCAGCATTTT
CASSPGDRVNQPQHF
>TRBV18|few|TRBJ2-7|TRBD1
TGTGCCAGCGGACAGGCTCACTCCTACGAGCAGTACTTC
CASGQAHSYEQYF
>TRBV4-3|.|TRBJ2-3|.
TGCGCCAGCAGCCAAGATGCAACAGATACGCAGTATTTT
CASSQDATDTQYF
>TRBV12-1|.|TRBJ1-1|.
TGTGCCAGCAGATGGGAAGGGATAATCGAAGCTTTCTTT
CASRWEGIIEAFF
>TRBV3-1|once|TRBJ2-2|.
TGTGCCAGCAGCCCGCGGGACAGGGAGCTGTTTTTT
CASSPRDRELFF
>TRBV5-1|.|TRBJ2-1|.
TGCGCCAGCCGGGCAGGGGGGTACAATGAGCAGTTCTTC
CASRAGGYNEQFF
>TRBV12-3/TRBV12-4|.|TRBJ2-5|.
TGTGCCAGCAGTTTAATGAGTCGGGTGGGAGAGACCCAGTACTTC
CASSLMSRVGETQYF
>TRBV4-2|few|TRBJ1-4|.
TGTGCCAGCAGCCAAGGTGGGAACTGGGAGGGTGAAAAACTGTTTTTT
CASSQGGNWEGEKLFF
>TRBV4-3|few|TRBJ1-1|.
TGCGCCAGCAGCCAAGACTACACTGAAGCTTTCTTT
CASSQDYTEAFF
>TRBV20-1|few|TRBJ1-2|TRBD1
TGCAGTGCGCCCGGGACAGGAGACTATGGCTACACCTTC
CSAPGTGDYGYTF
>TRBV7-2|.|TRBJ1-2|.
TGTGCCAGCAGCTTCAGATTTCTTCGTTATGGCTACACCTTC
CASSFRFLRYGYTF
>TRBV7-9|many|TRBJ2-7|.
TGTGCCAGCAGCCTAGACGGCCCGAGGGGGTTGGTGTACGAGCAGTACTTC
CASSLDGPRGLVYEQYF
>TRBV7-2|.|TRBJ2-6|.
TGTGCCAGCAGCTTAGTGTCTGGGGCCAACGTCCTGACTTTC
CASSLVSGANVLTF
>TRBV5-6|few|TRBJ1-2|.
TGTGCCAGCAGCTCGGACGGAGGGACTAACTATGGCTACACCTTC
CASSSDGGTNYGYTF
>TRBV7-9|.|TRBJ1-6|.
TGTGCCAGCAGCTTAGTCGGGGTGGCAGGGTGGCCACCCCTCCACTTT
CASSLVGVAGWPPLHF
>TRBV7-3|few|TRBJ2-1|TRBD1
TGTGCCAGCAGCACGACAGGGGCCACCTACAATGAGCAGTTCTTC
CASSTTGATYNEQFF
>TRBV2|few|TRBJ2-2|.
TGTGCCAGCATGGCCCCAGGGACCGGGGAGCTGTTTTTT
CASMAPGTGELFF
>TRBV20-1|few|TRBJ1-4|.
TGCAGTGCTAGACAGGGGAATGAAAAACTGTTTTTT
CSARQGNEKLFF
>TRBV12-3/TRBV12-4|many|TRBJ2-5|TRBD2
TGTGCCAGCAGTAAGAGCGGGGGGCCGGGGGAGACCCAGTACTTC
CASSKSGGPGETQYF
>TRBV10-3|.|TRBJ2-1|.
TGTGCCATCAGTGTAAGAGGGCATGAGCAGTTCTTC
CAISVRGHEQFF
>TRBV6-2/TRBV6-3|.|TRBJ1-6|.
TGTGCCAGCAGTTCCCGACGGCCTCGGATTAATCTTAATTCACCCCTCCACTTT
CASSSRRPRINLNSPLHF
>TRBV5-1|.|TRBJ1-3|.
TGCGCCAGCAGGCCCACGACTGGAAACACCATATATTTT
CASRPTTGNTIYF
>TRBV7-3|.|TRBJ1-2|TRBD1
TGTGCCAGCAGCTTCGGGGGGACAGGGGATGGCTACACCTTC
CASSFGGTGDGYTF
>TRBV5-1|.|TRBJ1-2|TRBD1
TGCGCCAGCAGCTTTACCGGGACAGGGGAATATGCGGGCTACACCTTC
CASSFTGTGEYAGYTF
>TRBV19|few|TRBJ2-1|TRBD2
TGTGCCAGTAGTATAGGACTAGCGGCATACTACAATGAGCAGTTCTTC
CASSIGLAAYYNEQFF
>TRBV12-3/TRBV12-4|few|TRBJ2-2|TRBD1
TGTGCCAGCAGCCGGGACAGGGGTATTCCCGGGGAGCTGTTTTTT
CASSRDRGIPGELFF
>TRBV7-9|many|TRBJ2-5|.
TGTGCCAGCAGCTCCGGGACATACCAAGAGACCCAGTACTTC
CASSSGTYQETQYF
>TRBV21-1|once|TRBJ1-2|.
TGTGCCAGCAGAGGGCAGAGGGAGGATGGCTACACCTTC
CASRGQREDGYTF
>TRBV6-2/TRBV6-3|few|TRBJ1-2|.
TGTGCCAGCGTGGGATCCGCCAACTATGGCTACACCTTC
CASVGSANYGYTF
>TRBV27|few|TRBJ1-1|.
TGTGCCAGCACCATCCGATGGGGGGGAGAAGCTTTCTTT
CASTIRWGGEAFF
>TRBV6-2/TRBV6-3|.|TRBJ2-1|TRBD1
TGTGCCAGCAGTTACTCCGGACAGGGGAACAATGAGCAGTTCTTC
CASSYSGQGNNEQFF
>TRBV11-3|.|TRBJ2-2|TRBD1
TGTGCCAGCAGCCCCGGGGCAGGGGGAACCGGGGAGCTGTTTTTT
CASSPGAGGTGELFF
>TRBV20-1|.|TRBJ1-2|.
TGCAGTGCAAAGGGACTACAGGCGTACGATGGCTACACCTTC
CSAKGLQAYDGYTF
>TRBV19|.|TRBJ1-2|TRBD1
TGTGCCAGTAGTATAGAAGGACAGGCTGGAGGCTACACCTTC
CASSIEGQAGGYTF
>TRBV4-1|.|TRBJ2-7|TRBD1
TGCGCCAGCAGCCACGGGACAGCCCTCATCTACGAGCAGTACTTC
CASSHGTALIYEQYF
>TRBV7-9|few|TRBJ1-2|.
TGTGCCAGCAGCTTAGCCCTCAGTTCCTATGGCTACACCTTC
CASSLALSSYGYTF
>TRBV5-5|.|TRBJ1-1|.
TGTGCCAGCAGCTATTACGGACCTGCTTCCACTGAAGCTTTCTTT
CASSYYGPASTEAFF
>TRBV7-9|many|TRBJ2-1|TRBD2
TGTGCCAGCAGCTTAAGCCTAGCGGGGGCCTACAATGAGCAGTTCTTC
CASSLSLAGAYNEQFF
>TRBV12-3/TRBV12-4|.|TRBJ2-7|.
TGTGCCAGCAGTTTAGGAATAAACTCCTACGAGCAGTACTTC
CASSLGINSYEQYF
>TRBV14|.|TRBJ2-7|.
TGTGCCAGCAGCCAGATTCAGGGGATAAGCTCCTACGAGCAGTACTTC
CASSQIQGISSYEQYF
>TRBV4-3|many|TRBJ2-2|TRBD1
TGCGCCAGCAGCCTGGGGACAGGGACCGGGGAGCTGTTTTTT
CASSLGTGTGELFF
>TRBV18|few|TRBJ2-4|.
TGTGCCAGCTCACCAATTGGGGTGGACATTCAGTACTTC
CASSPIGVDIQYF
>TRBV19|.|TRBJ1-5|.
TGTGCCAGTATGGGCCCCCCGCTGGGTCAGCCCCAGCATTTT
CASMGPPLGQPQHF
>TRBV7-2|few|TRBJ1-1|.
TGTGCCAGCAGCTTAGCGTACAGTTCGAACACTGAAGCTTTCTTT
CASSLAYSSNTEAFF
>TRBV12-3/TRBV12-4|few|TRBJ2-7|TRBD1
TGTGCCAGCAGAGCTACGGGACAGGGGATCTACGAGCAGTACTTC
CASRATGQGIYEQYF
>TRBV5-1|few|TRBJ1-2|.
TGCGCCAGCACCGAGGGCTGGGGGGCCAACTATGGCTACACCTTC
CASTEGWGANYGYTF
>TRBV11-2|few|TRBJ1-5|.
TGTGCCAGCAGCTTAGTTTCAGGGGACAATCAGCCCCAGCATTTT
CASSLVSGDNQPQHF
>TRBV9|.|TRBJ1-3|.
TGTGCCAGCAGCCTCAGATCACAGGAAAACACCATATATTTT
CASSLRSQENTIYF
>TRBV15|.|TRBJ1-1|.
TGTGCCACCAGCGCGCAGGGTATCGAAGCTTTCTTT
CATSAQGIEAFF
>TRBV4-1|many|TRBJ1-1|.
TGCGCCAGCAGCATTAGATCCACTGGACGAGCGAACACTGAAGCTTTCTTT
CASSIRSTGRANTEAFF
>TRBV3-1|few|TRBJ1-5|.
TGTGCCAGCAGCGGTCCGGGAGGACAGCCCCAGCATTTT
CASSGPGGQPQHF